The clone carrying this T cell receptor beta chain has a handful of counts. Its antigen is undetermined. The sample originates from a study of T cell repertoires in cytomegalovirus infection. The wider study: As its CMV epitopes, the study selected recently identified HLA-C-restricted and well-studied HLA-B-restricted targets. Matching HLA type, along with CMV infection, was indicated by public TCR beta signatures.

V shed 1 base, J shed 0 bases, and the junction held 11 bases outside the gene matches. This CDR3 has 19 amino acids. Germline V gene sequence: CDR1 SGHTA, CDR2 FQGNSA. Each CDR3 protein is one row after TCRdb ran MiXCR on the reads. The sample gives about 180,000 distinct CDR3 sequences, about a fifth of which show up once; 20% to 30% is in the top ten. This chain links TRBV7-2 with TRBJ1-5; 8 bases are a match to TRBD1. Material: CD8+ T cells from cultured PBMCs, obtained from culture after CMV antigen stimulation. The sequence derives from a human donor in good health (CMV status not recorded). Some clones in this sample may be carry-over from other donors' samples. For the CDR3, the DNA is TGTGCCAGCAGCTTAGGGGGGGGACAGGCCCTATATAGCAATCAGCCCCAGCATTTT. Its translation is CASSLGGGQALYSNQPQHF.